This T cell receptor beta chain was observed in a study of T-cell reconstitution after alpha-beta-depleted transplantation in children. This clonotype was seen repeatedly, ten times or more. Preparing the TCRbeta library involved the use of unique molecular identifiers. MiXCR, run by TCRdb on the PCR reads, gives a single entry per CDR3 protein. There are a few hundred thousand distinct CDR3 sequences in the sample; roughly 12% occur only once, and 23% lies in the top ten. The ends lost 4 bases at V and 6 bases at J; junction bases unmatched: 6. Germline CDR1 is SGHTA and CDR2 is FQGNSA. The CDR3 spans 14 residues.

The chain has TRBV7-2 and TRBJ2-7; 10 bases line up with TRBD1. Sample: peripheral blood, taken 180 days after TCRalphabeta/CD19-depleted stem cell transplant. This receptor was obtained from a male patient aged 2 to 9 who had a stem cell transplant for chronic granulomatous disease, so the T cells may come from the graft donor. The CDR3 DNA sequence: TGTGCCAGCAGCTCAAGACAGGGGGCGATCGAGCAGTACTTC. This codes for CASSSRQGAIEQYF.